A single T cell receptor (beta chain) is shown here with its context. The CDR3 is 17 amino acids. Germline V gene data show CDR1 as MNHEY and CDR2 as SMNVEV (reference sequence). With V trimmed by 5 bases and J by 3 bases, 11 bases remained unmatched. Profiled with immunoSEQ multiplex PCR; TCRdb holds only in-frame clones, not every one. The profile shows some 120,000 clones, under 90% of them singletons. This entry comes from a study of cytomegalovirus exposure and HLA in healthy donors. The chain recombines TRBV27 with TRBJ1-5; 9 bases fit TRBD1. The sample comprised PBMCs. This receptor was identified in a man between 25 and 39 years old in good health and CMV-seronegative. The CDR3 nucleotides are TGTGCCAGCAGTCCGCTACCGGGACAGGGATTCAATCAGCCCCAGCATTTT. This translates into CASSPLPGQGFNQPQHF.